Reported below is one TCR beta chain. The data were obtained in a study of blood T cell repertoires in COVID-19. Study at large: From the United States, Italy and Spain came samples of acute and convalescent COVID-19. The cDNA or gDNA used as material had been derived from T cells, B-cell-depleted T cells, or PBMCs.

Produced via immunoSEQ multiplex PCR; TCRdb's table is partial and in-frame only. This sample has around 250,000 clones, with 86% found just once. Germline values: CDR1 LGHDT, CDR2 YNNKEL (reference sequence). Germline trimming cut 6 bases from V and 1 base from J; bases unmatched to any gene: 11. The CDR3 loop spans 16 amino acids. This receptor was identified in a man between 25 and 39 years old who had recovered from COVID-19. The sequenced material came from peripheral blood. V gene TRBV3-1 (or the pseudogene TRBV3-2) combines with J gene TRBJ1-2; the match to TRBD1 covers 7 bases. The CDR3 bases are TGTGCCAGCAGAGAGGCGGGACAGAGCCTTAACTATGGCTACACCTTC. This codes for CASREAGQSLNYGYTF.